This T cell receptor (beta chain) was recovered during a study of shared clonotypes between healthy human individuals. Study background: Three CD4 naive, three CD4 memory, two CD8 naive and one CD8 memory plate were used per donor.

About this clone: Its antigen remains unidentified.

Germline V CDR1 and CDR2: MNHEY, SMNVEV (reference sequence). This CDR3 has 16 amino acids. V shed 4 bases and J 4 bases; nucleotides not matched to a gene: 4. Whole-study results and caveats: Between a handful of donors, naive CD4 clonotypes were shared at a level of about 5%. Represented diversity (both genetic and exposure-history) was limited by the small number of donors. Generation probabilities were higher for clonotypes shared across all four sorted-subset donors than for unshared ones.

Repertoires were generated with immunoSEQ multiplex PCR, while TCRdb's copy carries only in-frame clones and drops some. The sample lists some 2.4 million clones; roughly 93% were seen once. The sample taken for sequencing was naive CD4+ T cells from PBMCs. Subset specified: CD45RA+ positively selected. The J gene is TRBJ2-1, the V gene TRBV27; 13 bases are shared with TRBD2. The receptor was derived from a man in his late teens or twenties in good health. Some clones in this sample may be carry-over from other donors' samples. The CDR3 loop reads CASSSRTSGGYNEQFF. In nucleotides, the CDR3 is TGTGCCAGCAGTTCTAGGACTAGCGGGGGATACAATGAGCAGTTCTTC.